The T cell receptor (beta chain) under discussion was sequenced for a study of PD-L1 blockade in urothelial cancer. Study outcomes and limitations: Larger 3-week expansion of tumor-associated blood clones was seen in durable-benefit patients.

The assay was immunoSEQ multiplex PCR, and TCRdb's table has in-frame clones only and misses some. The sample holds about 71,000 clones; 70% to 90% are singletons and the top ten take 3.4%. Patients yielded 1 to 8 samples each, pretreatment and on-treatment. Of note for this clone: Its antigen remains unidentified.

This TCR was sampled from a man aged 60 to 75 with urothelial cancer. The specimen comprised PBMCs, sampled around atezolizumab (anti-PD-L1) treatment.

The CDR3 region has the DNA TGTGCCAGCAGCCCAACGGGACAGGGAGGGACCGGGGAGCTGTTTTTT. It codes for CASSPTGQGGTGELFF. This sequence joins TRBV6-6 and TRBJ2-2, with 9 nucleotides matching TRBD1. Germline V lookup: CDR1 MNHNY, CDR2 SVGAGI (reference sequence). CDR3 size: 16 residues. V lost 6 bases, J lost 5 bases, and 10 bases stayed unmatched.